The clone carrying this T cell receptor beta chain was detected only once. What it recognizes is unknown. The sequenced template was cDNA made from the entire isolated RNA. Roughly 950,000 reads, on average, came from each of the stem cell-like memory T cell samples. Profiled with immunoSEQ multiplex PCR; TCRdb holds only in-frame clones, not every one. Of about 47,000 clones in the sample, roughly 40% were seen once. The data derive from a study of beta chain features in type 1 diabetes. Study context: The patients were much like the healthy donors in age, gender and cell yields.

The CDR3 has 13 residues. The ends lost 7 bases at V and 3 bases at J; junction bases unmatched: 6. The germline V gene has CDR1 SGHRS and CDR2 YFSETQ. Findings and caveats of the study: Among all four CD4+ subsets, Type 1 diabetes patients had TCRB CDR3s that were moderately but significantly shorter. More deletions and fewer insertions at VDJ junctions were found in patients with type 1 diabetes. There was a possibility that cDNA sequencing over-represented cells with high TCR expression.

The V gene is TRBV5-1, the J gene TRBJ2-7; 8 positions agree with TRBD2. This TCR derives from a man in his thirties or forties with type 1 diabetes. The sequencing input was stem cell memory CD4+ T cells from blood. The chain's CDR3 is CASSGGELYEQYF. CDR3 sequence (DNA): TGCGCCAGCTCCGGGGGGGAACTCTACGAGCAGTACTTC.